This TCR beta chain was identified in a study of blood T cell repertoires in COVID-19. Background on the study: PBMCs, B-cell-depleted T cells, or T cells provided the cDNA or gDNA that made up the material.

This clone was seen a handful of times. TCRdb keeps only in-frame clones here, not all; method: immunoSEQ multiplex PCR. The data contain 250,000 to 350,000 clones, around 84% of them seen just once; the ten biggest clones take up 10%. Individuals aged about 18 to 100 years were recruited from fewer than 25 US areas. From germline, CDR1 is LNHNV and CDR2 YYDKDF (reference sequence). V lost 8 bases, J lost 5 bases, and 9 bases stayed unmatched. This CDR3 region has 14 residues. The receptor was isolated from a woman aged 18-30 years who had recovered from COVID-19. The rearrangement joins TRBV15 to TRBJ2-3, with 8 bases lining up with TRBD1. Sequences were obtained from PBMCs or T cells enriched from blood (not recorded which). CDR3 protein: CATGDRTEGDTQYF. The CDR3 DNA sequence: TGTGCCACCGGGGACAGGACAGAGGGAGATACGCAGTATTTT. The variable domain in full, with the rest retrieved from reference TRBV15 and TRBJ2-3, is DAMVIQNPRYQVTQFGKPVTLSCSQTLNHNVMYWYQQKSSQAPKLLFHYYDKDFNNEADTPDNFQSRRPNTSFCFLDIRSPGLGDTAMYLCATGDRTEGDTQYFGPGTRLTVL.